What follows describes a single TCR beta chain. Antigen: not known. Sequenced by immunoSEQ multiplex PCR; TCRdb stores in-frame clones only, minus some. The sample carries about 26,000 clones, about 85% recorded once. CDR3 size: 13 residues. The germline V gene has CDR1 SGHRS and CDR2 YFSETQ. Trimming cost V 0 bases and J 3 bases, with 6 bases left between them. This specimen comes from a study of T cells in localized non-small cell lung cancer. Whole-study findings and limits: Highest T cell clonality was seen in uninvolved adjacent lung, surpassing that measured in tumor. Sequencing was restricted to one tumor region; therefore, heterogeneity remains possible. Overall survival was longer when the density of T cells in the blood was higher.

The sample was peripheral blood, taken before any cancer treatment. The source of this sequence is a female donor of 60 years or more with stage II squamous cell lung carcinoma. The genes are TRBV5-1 and TRBJ2-5; D unclear. The CDR3: CASSLVGKETQYF. In DNA, the CDR3 is TGCGCCAGCAGCTTGGTTGGGAAAGAGACCCAGTACTTC.